This T cell receptor beta chain emerged from a study of shared clonotypes between healthy human individuals. As regards this clone: Its antigen is not identified.

Every subset had its genomic DNA shared out evenly among several immunoSEQ plates. The method was immunoSEQ multiplex PCR; TCRdb's version includes in-frame clones alone and lacks a portion of them. The sample consists of fewer than 850,000 clones, about 96% of them appearing once. The CDR3 is 13 amino acids. Germline CDR1 reads SEHNR; CDR2 reads FQNEAQ (reference sequence). Trimming took 5 bases from V and 2 from J, leaving 9 bases between them. CD45RO-negative cells were positively selected for CCR7, leaving out terminally differentiated effector memory CD45RA+ cells. General study findings and limits: Some clonotypes were shared by all four sorted-subset donors, while others were not shared. The non-shared ones had lower generation probabilities than the shared ones.

The sequence derives from a man younger than 40 in good health. The chain carries TRBV7-9 and TRBJ2-5; the D gene could be TRBD1 or TRBD2 (5 bases each). The specimen was naive CD8+ T cells sorted from blood. The CDR3 region is CASSPEGQETQYF. CDR3 DNA: TGTGCCAGCAGCCCAGAGGGGCAAGAGACCCAGTACTTC.